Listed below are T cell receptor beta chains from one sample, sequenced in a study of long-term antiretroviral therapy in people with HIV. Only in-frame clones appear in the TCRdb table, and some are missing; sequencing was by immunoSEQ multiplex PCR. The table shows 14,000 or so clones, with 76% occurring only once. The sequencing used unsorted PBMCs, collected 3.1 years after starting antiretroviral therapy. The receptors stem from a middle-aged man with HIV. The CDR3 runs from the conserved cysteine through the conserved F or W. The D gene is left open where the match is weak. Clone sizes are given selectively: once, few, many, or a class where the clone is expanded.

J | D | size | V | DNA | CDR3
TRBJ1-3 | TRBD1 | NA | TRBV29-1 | TGCAGCGTCTTACAGGGGAGTTCTGGAAACACCATATATTTT | CSVLQGSSGNTIYF
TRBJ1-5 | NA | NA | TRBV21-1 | TGTGCCAGCAGTAATAGGGTGACGTCCGGGGTGAGACAGGGGGAGGGTCAGCCCCAGCATTTT | CASSNRVTSGVRQGEGQPQHF
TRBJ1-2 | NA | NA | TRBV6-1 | TGTGCCAGCAGTGCCACCGGGTCAGGGTTTGGCTACACCTTC | CASSATGSGFGYTF
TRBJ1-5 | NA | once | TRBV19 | TGTGCCAGTAGTATCGGAGAAAGCAATCAGCCCCAGCATTTT | CASSIGESNQPQHF
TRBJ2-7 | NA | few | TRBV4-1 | TGCGCCAGCAGCCAATCCCAGGGGCTCACCTACGAGCAGTACTTC | CASSQSQGLTYEQYF
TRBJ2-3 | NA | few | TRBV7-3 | TGTGCCAGCAGCTTAACTCCTCGTCGGGAAGGGGGCACAGATACGCAGTATTTT | CASSLTPRREGGTDTQYF
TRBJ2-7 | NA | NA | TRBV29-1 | TGCAGCGTTACCACCGGGCAACACGAGCAGTACTTC | CSVTTGQHEQYF
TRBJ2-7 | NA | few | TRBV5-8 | TGTGCCAGCACCCTATTGGGGCCTCTCCGATTGGACTACGAGCAGTACTTC | CASTLLGPLRLDYEQYF
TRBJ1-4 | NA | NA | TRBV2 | TGTGCCAGCGCGCAGGCGGGAGCTAATGAAAAACTGTTTTTT | CASAQAGANEKLFF
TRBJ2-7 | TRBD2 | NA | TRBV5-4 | TGTGCCAGCAGCTTGGCGTCAAAGCGGGGGGTTTCCTACGAGCAGTACTTC | CASSLASKRGVSYEQYF
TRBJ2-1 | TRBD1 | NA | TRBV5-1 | TGCGCCAGCAGCTCCCGGGACAGGGAGGAATTTGAGCAGTTCTTC | CASSSRDREEFEQFF
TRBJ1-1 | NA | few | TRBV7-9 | TGTGCCAGCAGGTATATTAACACTGAAGCTTTCTTT | CASRYINTEAFF
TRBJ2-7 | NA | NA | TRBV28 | TGTGCCAGCAGTTTTTCTGTCGAGAGCCTCTCCTACGAGCAGTACTTC | CASSFSVESLSYEQYF
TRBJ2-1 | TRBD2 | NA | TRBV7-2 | TGTGCCAGCAGCTTAGATAAGCCTAGCGGGGCCTACAATGAGCAGTTCTTC | CASSLDKPSGAYNEQFF
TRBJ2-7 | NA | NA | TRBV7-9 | TGTGCCAGCAGCCTACGAGACAGTGACCCCTCCTACGAGCAGTACTTC | CASSLRDSDPSYEQYF
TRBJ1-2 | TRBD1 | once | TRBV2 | TGTGCCAGCAGTGAAATACGGCAGGGGGCTTCTGGCTACACCTTC | CASSEIRQGASGYTF
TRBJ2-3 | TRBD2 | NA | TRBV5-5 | TGTGCCAGCAGCCGAAATAGCGGGGGGCCAGATACGCAGTATTTT | CASSRNSGGPDTQYF
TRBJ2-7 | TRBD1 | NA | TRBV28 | TGTGCCAGCAGTGCGGGACAGGTGATCTCCTACGAGCAGTACTTC | CASSAGQVISYEQYF
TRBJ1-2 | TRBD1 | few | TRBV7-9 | TGTGCCAGCAGCTCGCAGGACAGGGCCACAGGGGGCTACACCTTC | CASSSQDRATGGYTF
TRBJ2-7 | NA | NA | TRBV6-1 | TGTGCCAGCAGTGATGGTGGATACGAGCAGTACTTC | CASSDGGYEQYF
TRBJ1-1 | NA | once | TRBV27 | TGTGCCAGCAGTTTAGGGATCGGACTTCTGAACACTGAAGCTTTCTTT | CASSLGIGLLNTEAFF
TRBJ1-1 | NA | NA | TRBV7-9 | TGTGCCAGCAGCTTCGGGAGAACTGAAGCTTTCTTT | CASSFGRTEAFF
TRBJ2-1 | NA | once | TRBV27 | TGTGCCAGCAGTTTTGAGCGGGCCGGAGTTGGTGAGCAGTTCTTC | CASSFERAGVGEQFF
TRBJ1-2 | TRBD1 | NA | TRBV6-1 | TGTGCCAGCAGTCTCAGGGTTACAGGGGAGGTCGGCTACACCTTC | CASSLRVTGEVGYTF
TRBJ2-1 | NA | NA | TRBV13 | TGTGCCAGCAGCCTGTGGAAATGGCGGGCCGATGAGCAGTTCTTC | CASSLWKWRADEQFF
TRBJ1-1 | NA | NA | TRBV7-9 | TGTGCCAGCAGCTTAGCCGGGCACACTGAAGCTTTCTTT | CASSLAGHTEAFF
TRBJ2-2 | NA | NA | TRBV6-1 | TGTGCCAGCAGGGGATCTAACACCGGGGAGCTGTTTTTT | CASRGSNTGELFF
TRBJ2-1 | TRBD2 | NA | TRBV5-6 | TGTGCCAGCAGCCCTAGCGGGGTCGAGCAGTTCTTC | CASSPSGVEQFF
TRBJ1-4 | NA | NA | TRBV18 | TGTGCCAGCTCACCACCAACAGTGCAGGGCCTTCTTGAAAAACTGTTTTTT | CASSPPTVQGLLEKLFF